This passage covers 20 T cell receptor beta chains from one sample sequenced in a study of blood T cell repertoires in COVID-19. The protocol was immunoSEQ multiplex PCR, while the TCRdb copy is restricted to in-frame clones and leaves out a portion. In the table there are 70,000 or so clones, around 87% of which are singletons. The sample consisted of peripheral blood. The origin of the receptors is a woman aged 18-30 years with acute or convalescent COVID-19.

This rearrangement joins TRBV19 to TRBJ2-1; 8 bases are shared with TRBD2. This CDR3 contains 15 residues. In germline, CDR1 is LNHDA, CDR2 SQIVND (reference sequence). J lost 8 bases, V lost 1 base, and 7 bases had no gene match. In DNA, the CDR3 is TGTGCCAGTAGTATAGGAGCGGGGGTATTCGATGAGCAGTTCTTC. Translation: CASSIGAGVFDEQFF.

V and J are TRBV7-9 and TRBJ2-2, with D hard to call. The CDR3 is 15 amino acids. Germline V gene lookup returns CDR1 SEHNR and CDR2 FQNEAQ (reference sequence). Deletions cut 5 bases from V and 6 bases from J, with 16 bases between. DNA for the CDR3: TGTGCCAGCAGCCCTATTTACCCTTCCCCCGGGGAGCTGTTTTTT. It codes for CASSPIYPSPGELFF.

The rearrangement uses TRBV11-2 and TRBJ1-6, with TRBD1 identical over 8 bases. V was pared by 2 bases and J by 8 bases, with 8 bases of the junction left unmatched. The CDR3 contains 16 residues. Germline CDR1 reads SGHAT; CDR2 reads FQNNGV. The CDR3 sequence is CASSLLNQGAHSPLHF. As DNA, the CDR3 is TGTGCCAGCAGCTTATTAAACCAGGGGGCTCATTCACCCCTCCACTTT.

The chain joins TRBV12-3 or TRBV12-4 to TRBJ1-2; D gene ambiguous. The CDR3 spans 13 residues. The V and J ends lost 0 bases and 4 bases respectively, with 6 bases between them. The CDR3 DNA follows: TGTGCCAGCAGTTTAGCGCTCAGCTATGGCTACACCTTC. Its protein is CASSLALSYGYTF.

The rearrangement uses TRBV6-1 and TRBJ2-7, with TRBD1 as a possible D gene (5 bases). The CDR3 runs to 13 residues. V was trimmed by 2 bases and J by 3 bases, leaving 8 bases between them. The germline V gene has CDR1 MNHNS and CDR2 SASEGT. The CDR3 region is CASSENQGYEQYF. The CDR3 DNA follows: TGTGCCAGCAGTGAAAACCAGGGCTACGAGCAGTACTTC.

V usage is TRBV24-1 and J usage is TRBJ2-1; 7 nucleotides align to TRBD1. The CDR3 consists of 18 residues. Germline V gives CDR1 KGHDR, CDR2 SFDVKD. Trimming at V came to 2 bases and at J to 0 bases, leaving 9 bases not matched to a gene. In nucleotides, the CDR3 is TGTGCCACCAGTGATTCCTACAGGGGTCAGAGCTCCTACAATGAGCAGTTCTTC. It specifies CATSDSYRGQSSYNEQFF.

This clone was observed a few times. The chain has TRBV3-1 (or the pseudogene TRBV3-2) and TRBJ2-6, with TRBD1 as a possible D gene (6 bases). From germline, CDR1 is LGHDT and CDR2 YNNKEL (reference sequence). This CDR3 is built from 15 residues. Trimming cost V 9 bases and J 3 bases, with 15 bases left between them. The CDR3 is CASKTTGFGANVLTF. CDR3 in DNA: TGTGCCAGTAAAACAACAGGGTTTGGGGCCAACGTCCTGACTTTC.

The chain joins TRBV19 to TRBJ1-3; D remains unclear. V was clipped by 3 bases and J by 3 bases, with 12 bases between them. This CDR3 region has 15 residues. Germline V gene lookup returns CDR1 LNHDA and CDR2 SQIVND (reference sequence). The CDR3 region has the DNA TGTGCCAGTAGTATCTTCCGGGAGCGTGGAAACACCATATATTTT. It codes for CASSIFRERGNTIYF.

Turning to this clone: At one end, the junction sequence differs from germline, possibly due to a read error. The V gene is TRBV29-1, the J gene TRBJ1-1; 11 bases align to TRBD1. This CDR3 contains 12 residues. CDR1 SQVTM and CDR2 ANQGSEA come from the germline V gene. The CDR3 nucleotides are TGCAGCGTCTCCGGGACAGGGGGTAAGCCCTCCTTT. Its translation: CSVSGTGGKPSF.

V is TRBV6-5 and J is TRBJ2-1, with D perhaps TRBD2 (5 bases). V lost 2 bases and J 4 bases, leaving 9 bases between the germline ends. This CDR3 region has 14 residues. CDR1 MNHEY and CDR2 SVGAGI come from the germline V gene. The CDR3 spells CASSYRESYNEQFF. DNA for the CDR3: TGTGCCAGCAGTTACCGGGAATCATACAATGAGCAGTTCTTC.

The chain joins TRBV5-8 to TRBJ1-1, with 11 bases that match TRBD1. The trim removed 7 bases at V and 6 bases at J, leaving 8 bases unmatched. The germline CDR1 and CDR2 sequences are SGHTS and YDEGEE. The CDR3 has 14 residues. The CDR3: CASHGGQGVPEAFF. As DNA, the CDR3 is TGTGCCAGCCATGGGGGACAGGGGGTCCCTGAAGCTTTCTTT.

The rearrangement links TRBV7-9 to TRBJ2-7, with D possibly TRBD2 on 7 matching bases. This CDR3 comprises 16 residues. Germline V lookup: CDR1 SEHNR, CDR2 FQNEAQ (reference sequence). Trimming left V 0 bases short and J 2 bases short, with 14 bases between. The CDR3 region has the DNA TGTGCCAGCAGCTTAGCGGGGGGGGCAGGAACCTACGAGCAGTACTTC. Its translation: CASSLAGGAGTYEQYF.

The CDR3 loop reads CAISELYNEQFF. CDR3 in DNA: TGTGCCATCAGTGAGCTCTACAATGAGCAGTTCTTC. The rearrangement joins TRBV10-3 to TRBJ2-1; the D is unclear. The CDR3 covers 12 residues. Trimming stripped 2 bases from V and 3 bases from J, with 2 bases between. Germline V CDR1 and CDR2: ENHRY, SYGVKD.

This rearrangement joins TRBV5-6 to TRBJ2-3; 10 nucleotides align to TRBD1. With 4 bases clipped from V and 7 bases from J, the junction kept 6 bases outside the gene matches. In germline, CDR1 is SGHDT, CDR2 YYEEEE. This CDR3 has 14 residues. As DNA, the CDR3 is TGTGCCAGCAGCGTCCGGGACAGGGGTTATACGCAGTATTTT. This gives the protein CASSVRDRGYTQYF.

The chain couples TRBV6-1 to TRBJ2-7, with 8 bases fitting TRBD2. V gave up 3 bases and J gave up 7 bases; unmatched junction bases: 17. Germline V gene sequence: CDR1 MNHNS, CDR2 SASEGT. The CDR3 runs to 17 residues. The CDR3 bases are TGTGCCAGCAGTGACGAAGGATTGGCGGGGGGCCCTTTGGAGCAGTACTTC. Translated, it gives CASSDEGLAGGPLEQYF.

There are a few counts of this clone. The genes are TRBV3-1 (or the pseudogene TRBV3-2) and TRBJ1-2; D not resolved. Deletions cut 0 bases from V and 8 bases from J, with 10 bases between. Germline assignment: CDR1 LGHDT and CDR2 YNNKEL (reference sequence). This CDR3 contains 13 residues. CDR3 coding DNA: TGTGCCAGCAGCCAAGACGGAGCGGGAGGCTACACCTTC. The encoded protein is CASSQDGAGGYTF.

This clone appeared a single time. The CDR3 protein is CASSSTGDGYTF. The CDR3 DNA is TGCGCCAGCAGCTCAACAGGCGATGGCTACACCTTC. The chain recombines TRBV5-1 with TRBJ1-2, with TRBD1 as a possible D gene (5 bases). This CDR3 has 12 residues. Germline assignment: CDR1 SGHRS and CDR2 YFSETQ. Trimming left V 3 bases short and J 6 bases short, with 9 bases between.

CDR3 in DNA: TGTGCCAGCCAGAGGGACAGGACGGGGGAGACCCAGTACTTC. It is translated as CASQRDRTGETQYF. This rearrangement joins TRBV28 to TRBJ2-5; 8 bases are shared with TRBD1. V lost 8 bases and J lost 5; bases outside the gene matches: 10. The germline CDR1 and CDR2 sequences are MDHEN and SYDVKM. This CDR3 spans 14 amino acids.

This rearrangement joins TRBV19 to TRBJ1-5, with D possibly being TRBD1 (6 bases). The CDR3 length is 14 residues. Germline loops: CDR1 LNHDA, CDR2 SQIVND (reference sequence). The V gene lost 2 bases and the J gene lost 6 bases, with 11 bases spanning the gap. CDR3 sequence (DNA): TGTGCCAGTAGTATATGGGGACAAAGTCAGCCCCAGCATTTT. The encoded protein is CASSIWGQSQPQHF.

Notes on this clone: Other DNA sequences in the same sample also yield this CDR3. CDR3 sequence (DNA): TGCAGTGCTAGAGATCTGAATGAGCAGTTCTTC. This sequence encodes CSARDLNEQFF. This chain links TRBV20-1 with TRBJ2-1; D remains unclear. The CDR3 covers 11 residues. With 0 bases removed from V and 7 bases from J, the gap between germline ends came to 4 bases. Per germline, CDR1 DFQATT and CDR2 SNEGSKA (reference sequence).